Below are 18 T cell receptor beta chains sequenced from a single sample in a study of T cell repertoires in cytomegalovirus infection. TCRdb re-analysed the reads in MiXCR, keeping a single row per CDR3 protein. The sample yields around 770,000 distinct CDR3 sequences, almost 30% seen once. The antigens these receptors bind are not known. This specimen consisted of cultured CD8+ T cells from PBMCs, obtained from culture after CMV antigen stimulation. The receptors come from a human donor in good health (CMV status not recorded). Some clones in this sample may be carry-over from other donors' samples.

There are a few counts of this clonotype. The genes are TRBV27 and TRBJ2-1; TRBD1 is a possible D gene (5 bases). The CDR3 has 16 amino acids. CDR1 is MNHEY, CDR2 SMNVEV, per germline (reference sequence). V was clipped by 4 bases and J by 0 bases, with 13 bases between them. CDR3 in amino acids: CASSSSQARSYNEQFF. Here the CDR3 DNA reads TGTGCCAGCAGTTCCTCACAGGCCCGCTCCTACAATGAGCAGTTCTTC.

This clonotype was observed a few times. This chain connects TRBV27 to TRBJ2-7; 9 bases fit TRBD1. The CDR3 loop spans 15 amino acids. V lost 6 bases to trimming and J lost 2 bases; unmatched junction nucleotides: 8. CDR1 is MNHEY and CDR2 is SMNVEV in the germline V gene (reference sequence). The CDR3 DNA reads as TGTGCCAGCAGCGATGACAGGGGGACAACCTACGAGCAGTACTTC. It encodes CASSDDRGTTYEQYF.

This clonotype was seen repeatedly, ten times or more. This rearrangement joins TRBV7-2 to TRBJ2-5; D possibly corresponds to TRBD2 (7 bases). Deletions cut 5 bases from V and 5 bases from J, with 18 bases between. The CDR3 covers 15 residues. Looked up from germline, CDR1 is SGHTA and CDR2 is FQGNSA. CDR3 nucleotides: TGTGCCAGCAGCGCCCAGTGGGGGGGCTTGGAGACCCAGTACTTC. It encodes CASSAQWGGLETQYF.

This chain joins TRBV7-9 and TRBJ2-1; 7 positions agree with TRBD1. Germline V gene sequence: CDR1 SEHNR, CDR2 FQNEAQ (reference sequence). J gave up 5 bases and V 3 bases, and 4 bases lay outside the gene matches. The CDR3 extends over 14 amino acids. In nucleotides, the CDR3 is TGTGCCAGCAGCTTGACAGGGAATAACAATGAGCAGTTCTTC. Translated: CASSLTGNNNEQFF.

This clonotype appeared a single time. The chain carries TRBV7-8 and TRBJ1-3, with unresolved D. The CDR3 is 15 residues long. The ends were cut back, 5 bases at V and 0 bases at J, with 11 bases in the middle. In germline, CDR1 is SGHVS, CDR2 FQNEAQ. The CDR3 DNA is TGTGCCAGCAGCCCAACCATCTTCTCTGGAAACACCATATATTTT. It translates to CASSPTIFSGNTIYF.

This clonotype has a count of ten or more. DNA of the CDR3: TGTGCCAGCAGCTTAGGACCGAACTATGGCTACACCTTC. Translation gives CASSLGPNYGYTF. The rearrangement links TRBV7-8 to TRBJ1-2, with D uncertain. The ends were cut back, 1 base at V and 2 bases at J, with 5 bases in the middle. The germline V gene has CDR1 SGHVS and CDR2 FQNEAQ. The length of the CDR3 is 13 residues.

This chain uses TRBV5-6 with TRBJ2-7; 9 nucleotides align to TRBD2. V gave up 0 bases and J gave up 2 bases; unmatched junction bases: 3. Germline values: CDR1 SGHDT, CDR2 YYEEEE. The CDR3 contains 15 residues. CDR3: CASSLGAGGAYEQYV. CDR3 DNA: TGTGCCAGCAGCTTGGGAGCGGGGGGTGCCTACGAGCAGTACGTC.

There are a few counts of this clonotype. This rearrangement joins TRBV12-3 or TRBV12-4 to TRBJ2-1; no definite D call. The CDR3 is 11 residues long. Trimming took off 10 bases at V and 6 bases at J, with 10 bases between the two ends. The CDR3 DNA reads as TGTGCCACGTTAATCGGCAATGAGCAGTTCTTC. Encoded protein: CATLIGNEQFF.

The chain links TRBV27 to TRBJ2-1, with 8 bases matching TRBD1. Looked up from germline, CDR1 is MNHEY and CDR2 is SMNVEV (reference sequence). V lost 2 bases, J lost 0 bases, and 3 bases stayed unmatched. This CDR3 is built from 16 residues. The CDR3 region has the DNA TGTGCCAGCAGTTTAGTCACAGGGGGCTCCTACAATGAGCAGTTCTTC. It encodes CASSLVTGGSYNEQFF.

This clonotype has a count of ten or more. This chain joins TRBV7-8 and TRBJ2-1; tentatively, D is TRBD1 (6 bases). The germline gives CDR1 SGHVS, CDR2 FQNEAQ. Trimming stripped 5 bases from V and 8 bases from J, with 19 bases between. This CDR3 is 15 amino acids long. The CDR3 region is CASSPLGRGEDEQFF. DNA for the CDR3: TGTGCCAGCAGCCCGCTTGGCAGGGGTGAAGATGAGCAGTTCTTC.

The CDR3 nucleotides read TGTGCCAGCAGCTTAATCGGGGGGGGGTACGAGCAGTACTTC. This sequence encodes CASSLIGGGYEQYF. The rearrangement joins TRBV7-6 to TRBJ2-7, with TRBD2 matching 8 bases. V shed 2 bases, J shed 4 bases, and the junction held 4 bases outside the gene matches. The CDR3 runs to 14 residues. Germline CDR1 is SGHVS and CDR2 is FNYEAQ.

This clonotype came up many times. This sequence joins TRBV7-9 and TRBJ1-1; 8 nucleotides line up with TRBD1. The V and J ends lost 1 base and 8 bases, in that order; junction bases with no gene match: 0. CDR3 length: 12 amino acids. CDR1 SEHNR and CDR2 FQNEAQ come from the germline V gene (reference sequence). The CDR3 nucleotides read TGTGCCAGCAGCTTAGGGACAGGGGAAGCTTTCTTT. Protein: CASSLGTGEAFF.

This clonotype was detected only a few times. The rearrangement links TRBV5-4 to TRBJ2-7; 9 nucleotides agree with TRBD1. The germline V gene has CDR1 SGHNT and CDR2 YYREEE (reference sequence). The J segment lost 2 bases and the V segment lost 3 bases, leaving 3 bases of the junction unmatched. This CDR3 has 14 amino acids. CDR3 bases: TGTGCCAGCAGCTCGGGACAGGGAACCTACGAGCAGTACGTC. Translation: CASSSGQGTYEQYV.

The chain couples TRBV12-5 to TRBJ1-1, with TRBD1 as a possible D gene (6 bases). This CDR3 contains 18 residues. Trimming removed 6 bases from V and 3 bases from J, with 26 bases in between. In germline, CDR1 is LGHNT, CDR2 FRNRAP. DNA of the CDR3: TGTGCTAGTGGCCAGGGGATTCCCCCCGCAAGAGAATACACTGAAGCTTTCTTT. It yields the protein CASGQGIPPAREYTEAFF.

This clonotype was detected many times. The chain links TRBV7-2 to TRBJ2-1; a possible D gene is TRBD2 (6 bases). CDR3 length equals 12 residues. CDR1 SGHTA and CDR2 FQGNSA come from the germline V gene. V lost 11 bases and J 8 bases, leaving 16 bases between the germline ends. The CDR3 loop reads CAVKSGGYEQFF. The DNA of the CDR3 is TGTGCCGTCAAGAGTGGGGGGTATGAGCAGTTCTTC.

The rearrangement joins TRBV4-1 to TRBJ2-1, with 8 bases identical to TRBD2. The V gene's germline CDR1 is MGHRA and CDR2 YSYEKL. The CDR3 has 16 residues. With 0 bases clipped from V and 5 bases from J, the junction kept 6 bases outside the gene matches. CDR3 residues: CASSQDTGGGNNEQFF. The CDR3 nucleotides are TGCGCCAGCAGCCAAGACACGGGGGGGGGAAACAATGAGCAGTTCTTC.

The sample holds many counts of this clonotype. The V call is TRBV7-6, the J call TRBJ2-2; TRBD2 matches at 12 bases. The CDR3 has 18 amino acids. The junction had 13 bases not matched to a gene; V was cut back by 5 bases and J by 6 bases. Germline CDR1 is SGHVS and CDR2 is FNYEAQ. The CDR3 sequence is CASSPSLTSGRSAGELFF. In DNA, the CDR3 is TGTGCCAGCAGCCCCTCACTTACTAGCGGGAGGTCCGCCGGGGAGCTGTTTTTT.

This chain uses TRBV12-3 or TRBV12-4 with TRBJ1-1; D is perhaps TRBD1 (5 bases). V lost 7 bases to trimming and J lost 6 bases, with 12 bases between them. CDR3 length: 12 residues. The CDR3 loop reads CASTTGGAEAFF. CDR3 sequence (DNA): TGTGCCAGCACCACAGGTGGAGCTGAAGCTTTCTTT.